This record covers a single T cell receptor beta chain. This sample is part of a study of blood T cell repertoires in COVID-19. Looking at the study overall: PBMCs, B-cell-depleted T cells, or T cells were the source of the cDNA or gDNA that made up the material.

This CDR3 is built from 15 residues. The V gene's germline CDR1 is KGHSH and CDR2 LQKENI. The V end was cut by 2 bases, the J end by 1 base, with 12 bases between. Here immunoSEQ multiplex PCR was the method, and the copy in TCRdb shows in-frame clones only, minus some. The profile covers 250,000 or so clones, with roughly 88% appearing a single time and approximately 2.1% taken by the ten largest. Recruits, aged about 18 to 100 years, lived in 24 US areas. The rearrangement links TRBV18 to TRBJ2-7, with D perhaps matching TRBD2 (6 bases). This receptor was taken from a woman between 45 and 60 years old who had recovered from COVID-19. The source material was PBMCs or T cells enriched from blood (not recorded which). This chain's CDR3 is CASSPGPGESYEQYF. In nucleotides, the CDR3 is TGTGCCAGCTCACCAGGCCCGGGGGAATCCTACGAGCAGTACTTC.